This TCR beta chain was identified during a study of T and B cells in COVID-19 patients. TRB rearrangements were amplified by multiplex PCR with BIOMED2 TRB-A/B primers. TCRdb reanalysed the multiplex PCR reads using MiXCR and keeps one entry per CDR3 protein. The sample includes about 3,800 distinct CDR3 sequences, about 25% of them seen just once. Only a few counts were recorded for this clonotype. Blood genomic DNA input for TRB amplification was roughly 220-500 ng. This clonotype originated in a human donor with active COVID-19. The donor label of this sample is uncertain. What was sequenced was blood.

The DNA for the CDR3 is TGTGCCATCAGTGAGCAAGACAATGAGCAGTTCTTC. Translated, it gives CAISEQDNEQFF. The V call is TRBV10-3, the J call TRBJ2-1; D not resolved. Trimming took off 2 bases at V and 5 bases at J, with 4 bases between the two ends. This CDR3 spans 12 amino acids. The germline V gene has CDR1 ENHRY and CDR2 SYGVKD.